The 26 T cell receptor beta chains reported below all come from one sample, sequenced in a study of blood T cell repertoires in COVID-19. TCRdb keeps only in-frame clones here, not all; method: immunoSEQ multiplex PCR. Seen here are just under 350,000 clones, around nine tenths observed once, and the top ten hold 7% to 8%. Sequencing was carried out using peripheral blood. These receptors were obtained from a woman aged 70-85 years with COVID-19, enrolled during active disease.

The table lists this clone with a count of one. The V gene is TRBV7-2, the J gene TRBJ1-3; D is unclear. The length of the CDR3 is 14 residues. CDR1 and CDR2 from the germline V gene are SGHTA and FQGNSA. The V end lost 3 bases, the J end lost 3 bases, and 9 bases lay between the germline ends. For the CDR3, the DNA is TGTGCCAGCAGCTTCGGGGTCAATGGAAACACCATATATTTT. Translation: CASSFGVNGNTIYF.

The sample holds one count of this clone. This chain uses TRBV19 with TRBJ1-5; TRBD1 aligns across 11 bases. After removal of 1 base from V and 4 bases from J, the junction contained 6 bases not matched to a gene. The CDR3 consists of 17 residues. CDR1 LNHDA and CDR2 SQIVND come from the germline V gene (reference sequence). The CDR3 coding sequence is TGTGCCAGTAGTATAGCGGACAGGGGGCTAGGTAATCAGCCCCAGCATTTT. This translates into CASSIADRGLGNQPQHF.

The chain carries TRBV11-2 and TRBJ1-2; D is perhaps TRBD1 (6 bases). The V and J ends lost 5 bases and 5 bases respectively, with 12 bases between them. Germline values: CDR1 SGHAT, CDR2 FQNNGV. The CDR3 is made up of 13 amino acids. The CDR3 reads CASSPGTPYGYTF. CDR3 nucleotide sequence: TGTGCCAGCAGCCCCGGGACACCTTATGGCTACACCTTC.

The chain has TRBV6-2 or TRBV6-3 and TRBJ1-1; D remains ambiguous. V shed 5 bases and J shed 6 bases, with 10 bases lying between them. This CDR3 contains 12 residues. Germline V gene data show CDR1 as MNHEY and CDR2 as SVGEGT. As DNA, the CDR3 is TGTGCCAGCAGTACATATGGAGCTGAAGCTTTCTTT. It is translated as CASSTYGAEAFF.

The CDR3 DNA reads as TGTGCCAGCAGCCCAGGGGGCATATTGATAAATGAAAAACTGTTTTTT. Translation: CASSPGGILINEKLFF. The chain links TRBV7-9 to TRBJ1-4; the match to TRBD1 covers 8 bases. This CDR3 has 16 residues. V was clipped by 5 bases and J by 5 bases; unmatched bases: 10. Germline lookup yields CDR1 SEHNR and CDR2 FQNEAQ (reference sequence).

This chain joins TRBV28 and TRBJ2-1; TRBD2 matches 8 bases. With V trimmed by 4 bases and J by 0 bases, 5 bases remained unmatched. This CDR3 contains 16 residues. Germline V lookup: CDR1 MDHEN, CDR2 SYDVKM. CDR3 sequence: CASSSIAGLSYNEQFF. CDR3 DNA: TGTGCCAGCAGTTCCATAGCGGGGCTCTCCTACAATGAGCAGTTCTTC.

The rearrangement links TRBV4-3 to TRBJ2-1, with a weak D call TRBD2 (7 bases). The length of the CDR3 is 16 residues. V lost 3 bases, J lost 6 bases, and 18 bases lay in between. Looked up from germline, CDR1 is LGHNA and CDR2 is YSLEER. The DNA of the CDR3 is TGCGCCAGCAGCCATTCTATAGGGGGGGCACCCAATGAGCAGTTCTTC. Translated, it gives CASSHSIGGAPNEQFF.

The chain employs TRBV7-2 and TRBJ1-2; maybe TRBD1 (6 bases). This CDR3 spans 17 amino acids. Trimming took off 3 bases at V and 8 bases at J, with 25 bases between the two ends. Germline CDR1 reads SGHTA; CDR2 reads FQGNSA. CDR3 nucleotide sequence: TGTGCCAGCAGCTTGGCAGGACCTTCAGGGGCCTTATACGGCTACACCTTC. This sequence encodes CASSLAGPSGALYGYTF.

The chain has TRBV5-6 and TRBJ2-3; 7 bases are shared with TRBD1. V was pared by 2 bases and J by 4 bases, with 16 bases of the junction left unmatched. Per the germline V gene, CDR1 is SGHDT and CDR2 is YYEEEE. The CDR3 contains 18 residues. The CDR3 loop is CASSLVRGFVYVSDTQYF. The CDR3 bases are TGTGCCAGCAGCTTAGTCAGGGGGTTTGTTTATGTGTCAGATACGCAGTATTTT.

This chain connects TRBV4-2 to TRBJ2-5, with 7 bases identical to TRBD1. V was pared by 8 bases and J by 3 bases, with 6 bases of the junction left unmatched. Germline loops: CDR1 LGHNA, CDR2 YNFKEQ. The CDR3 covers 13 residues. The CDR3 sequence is CASGRQGEETQYF. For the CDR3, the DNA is TGTGCCAGCGGAAGACAGGGCGAAGAGACCCAGTACTTC.

Written as DNA, the CDR3 is TGTGCCAGCAGCCAAGCGGGAAGCTCCTACGAGCAGTACTTC. Amino acid sequence: CASSQAGSSYEQYF. V usage is TRBV3-1 (or the pseudogene TRBV3-2) and J usage is TRBJ2-7; TRBD2 is a possible D gene (5 bases). Germline assignment: CDR1 LGHDT and CDR2 YNNKEL (reference sequence). This CDR3 contains 14 residues. V lost 1 base and J 0 bases, leaving 7 bases between the germline ends.

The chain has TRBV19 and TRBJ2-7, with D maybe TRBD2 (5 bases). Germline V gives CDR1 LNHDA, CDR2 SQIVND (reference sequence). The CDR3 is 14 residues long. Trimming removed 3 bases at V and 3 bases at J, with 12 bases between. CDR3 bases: TGTGCCAGTAGTATTAGGAACGGGAACTACGAGCAGTACTTC. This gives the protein CASSIRNGNYEQYF.

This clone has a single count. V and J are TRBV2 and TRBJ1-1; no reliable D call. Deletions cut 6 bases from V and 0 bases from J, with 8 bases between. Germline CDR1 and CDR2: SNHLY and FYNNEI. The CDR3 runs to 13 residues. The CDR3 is CASSVDMNTEAFF. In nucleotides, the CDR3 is TGTGCCAGCAGCGTAGATATGAACACTGAAGCTTTCTTT. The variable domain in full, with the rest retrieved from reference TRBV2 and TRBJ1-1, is EPEVTQTPSHQVTQMGQEVILRCVPISNHLYFYWYRQILGQKVEFLVSFYNNEISEKSEIFDDQFSVERPDGSNFTLKIRSTKLEDSAMYFCASSVDMNTEAFFGQGTRLTVV.

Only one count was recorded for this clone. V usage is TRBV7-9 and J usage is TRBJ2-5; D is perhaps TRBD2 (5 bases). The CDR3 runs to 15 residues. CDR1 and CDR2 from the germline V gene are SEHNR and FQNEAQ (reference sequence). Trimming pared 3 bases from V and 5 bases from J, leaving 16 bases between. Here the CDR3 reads CASSFQELDWETQYF. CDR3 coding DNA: TGTGCCAGCAGCTTCCAGGAACTAGACTGGGAGACCCAGTACTTC.

The CDR3 region has the DNA TGTGCCAGCAGCGCCCAGTCGGGGGGTTCCTACGAGCAGTACTTC. This encodes CASSAQSGGSYEQYF. The chain recombines TRBV7-8 with TRBJ2-7; 7 bases are a match to TRBD2. Germline CDR1 is SGHVS and CDR2 is FQNEAQ. With V trimmed by 5 bases and J by 1 base, 8 bases remained unmatched. The CDR3 is made up of 15 amino acids.

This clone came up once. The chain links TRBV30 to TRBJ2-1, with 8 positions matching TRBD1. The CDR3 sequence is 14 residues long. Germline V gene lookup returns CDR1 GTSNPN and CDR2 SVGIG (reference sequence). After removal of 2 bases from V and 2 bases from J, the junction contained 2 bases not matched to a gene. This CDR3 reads CAWSTTGAYNEQFF. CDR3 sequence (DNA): TGTGCCTGGAGTACGACAGGGGCCTACAATGAGCAGTTCTTC.

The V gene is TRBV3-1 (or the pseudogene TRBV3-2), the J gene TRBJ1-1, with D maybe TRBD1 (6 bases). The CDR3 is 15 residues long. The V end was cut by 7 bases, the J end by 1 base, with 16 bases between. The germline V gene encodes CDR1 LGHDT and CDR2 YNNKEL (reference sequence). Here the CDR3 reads CASTQGRRGNTEAFF. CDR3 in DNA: TGTGCCAGCACCCAGGGGCGGCGGGGGAACACTGAAGCTTTCTTT.

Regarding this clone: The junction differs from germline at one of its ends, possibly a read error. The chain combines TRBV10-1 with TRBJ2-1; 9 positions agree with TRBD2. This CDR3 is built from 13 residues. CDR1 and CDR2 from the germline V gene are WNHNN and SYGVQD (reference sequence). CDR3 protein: CACSQGRGGRQFF. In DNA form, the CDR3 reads TGCGCCTGCAGTCAAGGGCGGGGGGGCCGACAGTTCTTC.

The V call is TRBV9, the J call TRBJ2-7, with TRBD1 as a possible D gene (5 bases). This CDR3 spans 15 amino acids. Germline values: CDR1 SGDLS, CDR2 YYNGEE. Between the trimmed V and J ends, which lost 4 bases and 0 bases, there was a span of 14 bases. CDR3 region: CASSPTPDTSYEQYF. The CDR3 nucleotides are TGTGCCAGCAGCCCCACTCCGGACACCTCCTACGAGCAGTACTTC.

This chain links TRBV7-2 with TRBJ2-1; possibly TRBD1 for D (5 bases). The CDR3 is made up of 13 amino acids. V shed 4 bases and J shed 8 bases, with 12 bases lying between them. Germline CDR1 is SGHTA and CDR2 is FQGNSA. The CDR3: CASSSSGRDEQFF. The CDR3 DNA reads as TGTGCCAGCAGCTCCTCCGGCAGGGATGAGCAGTTCTTC. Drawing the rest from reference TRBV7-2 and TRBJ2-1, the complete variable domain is GAGVSQSPSNKVTEKGKDVELRCDPISGHTALYWYRQSLGQGLEFLIYFQGNSAPDKSGLPSDRFSAERTGGSVSTLTIQRTQQEDSAVYLCASSSSGRDEQFFGPGTRLTVL.

Written as DNA, the CDR3 is TGTGCCAGTAGTACCTCGACCCGAGGGGGCCAAGAGACCCAGTACTTC. Protein: CASSTSTRGGQETQYF. This chain links TRBV19 with TRBJ2-5; weak D call: TRBD1 (6 bases). Germline lookup yields CDR1 LNHDA and CDR2 SQIVND (reference sequence). Trimming cost V 4 bases and J 1 base, with 16 bases left between them. The CDR3 is 16 residues long. Looking up the rest from reference TRBV19 and TRBJ2-5 gives the full variable domain: DGGITQSPKYLFRKEGQNVTLSCEQNLNHDAMYWYRQDPGQGLRLIYYSQIVNDFQKGDIAEGYSVSREKKESFPLTVTSAQKNPTAFYLCASSTSTRGGQETQYFGPGTRLLVL.

CDR3 sequence reads: CASSLQGGFNYGYTF. The CDR3 DNA is TGTGCCAGCAGCTTGCAGGGGGGTTTTAACTATGGCTACACCTTC. This rearrangement joins TRBV5-4 to TRBJ1-2, with 7 bases identical to TRBD1. J gave up 1 base and V 1 base, and 4 bases lay outside the gene matches. The CDR3 runs to 15 residues. Germline CDR1 is SGHNT and CDR2 is YYREEE (reference sequence).

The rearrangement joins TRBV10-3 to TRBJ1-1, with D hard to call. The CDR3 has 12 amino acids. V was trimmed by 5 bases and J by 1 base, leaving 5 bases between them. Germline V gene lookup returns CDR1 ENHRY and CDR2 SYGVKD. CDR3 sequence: CAISPENTEAFF. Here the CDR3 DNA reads TGTGCCATCAGTCCAGAGAACACTGAAGCTTTCTTT.

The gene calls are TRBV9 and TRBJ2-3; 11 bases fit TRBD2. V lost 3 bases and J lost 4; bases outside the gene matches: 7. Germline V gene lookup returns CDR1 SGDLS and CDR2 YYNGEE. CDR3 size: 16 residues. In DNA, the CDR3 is TGTGCCAGCAGCGCGCAACTAGCGGGGGTACCAGATACGCAGTATTTT. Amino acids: CASSAQLAGVPDTQYF.

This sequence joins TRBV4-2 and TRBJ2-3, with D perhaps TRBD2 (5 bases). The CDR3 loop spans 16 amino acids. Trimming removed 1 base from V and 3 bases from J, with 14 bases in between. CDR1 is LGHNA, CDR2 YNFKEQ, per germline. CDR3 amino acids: CASSQASISATDTQYF. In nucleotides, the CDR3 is TGTGCCAGCAGCCAAGCCTCCATTAGCGCAACAGATACGCAGTATTTT.

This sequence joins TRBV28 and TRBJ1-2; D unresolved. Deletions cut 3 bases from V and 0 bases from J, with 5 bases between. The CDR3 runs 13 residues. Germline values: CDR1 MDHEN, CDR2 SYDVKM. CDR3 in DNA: TGTGCCAGCAGTTTTGACACTAACTATGGCTACACCTTC. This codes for CASSFDTNYGYTF.